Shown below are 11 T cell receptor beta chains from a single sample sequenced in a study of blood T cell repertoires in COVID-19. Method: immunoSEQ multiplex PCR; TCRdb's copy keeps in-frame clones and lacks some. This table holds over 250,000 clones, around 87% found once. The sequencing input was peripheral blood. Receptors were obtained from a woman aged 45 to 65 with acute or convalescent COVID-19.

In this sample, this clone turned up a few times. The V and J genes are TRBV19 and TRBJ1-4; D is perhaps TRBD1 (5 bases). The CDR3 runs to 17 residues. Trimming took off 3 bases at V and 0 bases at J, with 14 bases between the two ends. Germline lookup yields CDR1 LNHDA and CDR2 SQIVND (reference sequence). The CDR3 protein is CASSIWGGSATNEKLFF. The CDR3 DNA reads TGTGCCAGTAGTATTTGGGGCGGCTCTGCAACTAATGAAAAACTGTTTTTT.

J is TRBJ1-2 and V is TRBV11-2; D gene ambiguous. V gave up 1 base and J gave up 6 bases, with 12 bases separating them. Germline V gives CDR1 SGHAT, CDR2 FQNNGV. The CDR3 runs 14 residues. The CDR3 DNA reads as TGTGCCAGCAGCTTAGCCCGAGGAGGGAATGGCTACACCTTC. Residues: CASSLARGGNGYTF.

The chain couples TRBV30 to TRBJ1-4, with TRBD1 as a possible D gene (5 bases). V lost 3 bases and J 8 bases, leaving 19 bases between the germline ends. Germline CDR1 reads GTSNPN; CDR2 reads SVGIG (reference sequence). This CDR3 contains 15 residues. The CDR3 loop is CAWRGEDTPYEKLFF. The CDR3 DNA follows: TGTGCCTGGAGGGGGGAGGACACCCCCTACGAAAAACTGTTTTTT.

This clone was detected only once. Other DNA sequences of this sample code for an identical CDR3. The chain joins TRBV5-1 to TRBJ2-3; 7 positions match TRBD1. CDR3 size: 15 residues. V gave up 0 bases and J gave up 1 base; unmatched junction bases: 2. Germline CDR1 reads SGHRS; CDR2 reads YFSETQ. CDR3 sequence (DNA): TGCGCCAGCAGCTTGGGACAGGGCGGCACAGATACGCAGTATTTT. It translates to CASSLGQGGTDTQYF.

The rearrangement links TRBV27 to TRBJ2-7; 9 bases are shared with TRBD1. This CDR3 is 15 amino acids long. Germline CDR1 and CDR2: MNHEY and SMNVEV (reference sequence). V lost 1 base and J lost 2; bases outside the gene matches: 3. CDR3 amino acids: CASSLLTGGTYEQYF. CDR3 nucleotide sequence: TGTGCCAGCAGTTTATTGACAGGGGGTACCTACGAGCAGTACTTC.

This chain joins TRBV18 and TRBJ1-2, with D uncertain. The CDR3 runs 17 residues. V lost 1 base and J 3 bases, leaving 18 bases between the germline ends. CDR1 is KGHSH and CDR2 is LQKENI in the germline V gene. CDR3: CASSPLRSSPADYGYTF. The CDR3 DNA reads TGTGCCAGCTCACCACTAAGAAGTTCGCCGGCGGACTATGGCTACACCTTC.

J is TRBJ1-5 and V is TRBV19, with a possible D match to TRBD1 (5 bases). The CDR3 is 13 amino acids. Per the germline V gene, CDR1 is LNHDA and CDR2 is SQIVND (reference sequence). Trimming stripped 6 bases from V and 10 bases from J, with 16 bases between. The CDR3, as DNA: TGTGCCAGTAGGTGGCGGGACGGCCCTCCCCAGCATTTT. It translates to CASRWRDGPPQHF.

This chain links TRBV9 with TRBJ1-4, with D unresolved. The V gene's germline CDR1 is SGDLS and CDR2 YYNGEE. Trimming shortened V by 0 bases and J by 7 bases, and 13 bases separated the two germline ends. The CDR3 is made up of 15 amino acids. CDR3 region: CASSVGGGSGEKLFF. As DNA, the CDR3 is TGTGCCAGCAGCGTAGGGGGAGGGTCGGGTGAAAAACTGTTTTTT.

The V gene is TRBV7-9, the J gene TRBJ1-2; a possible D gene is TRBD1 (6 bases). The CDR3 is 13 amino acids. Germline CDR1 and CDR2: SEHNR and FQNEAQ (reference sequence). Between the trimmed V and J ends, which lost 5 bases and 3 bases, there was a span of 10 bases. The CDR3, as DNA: TGTGCCAGCAGCCTAGACAGGTACTATGGCTACACCTTC. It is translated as CASSLDRYYGYTF.

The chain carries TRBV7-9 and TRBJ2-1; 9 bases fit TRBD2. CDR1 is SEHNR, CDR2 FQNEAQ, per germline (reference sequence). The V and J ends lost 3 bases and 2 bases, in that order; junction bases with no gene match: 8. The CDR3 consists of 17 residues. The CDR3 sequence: CASSFAPTSGTYNEQFF. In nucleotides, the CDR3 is TGTGCCAGCAGCTTCGCCCCGACTAGCGGTACCTACAATGAGCAGTTCTTC.

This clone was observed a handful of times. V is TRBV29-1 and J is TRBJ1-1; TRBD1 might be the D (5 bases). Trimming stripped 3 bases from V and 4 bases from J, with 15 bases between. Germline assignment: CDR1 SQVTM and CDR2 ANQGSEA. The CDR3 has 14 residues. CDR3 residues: CSVDLDSLGTEAFF. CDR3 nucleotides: TGCAGCGTTGACTTAGACAGCTTGGGCACTGAAGCTTTCTTT.